The 16 T cell receptor beta chains in this list originate from one sample, sequenced in a study of T cells after posttransplantation cyclophosphamide. Using immunoSEQ multiplex PCR, the repertoire was profiled, and TCRdb retains in-frame clones only, with some absent. The data contain a few thousand clones, about three quarters of them seen just once; the ten biggest clones take up approximately 53%. Controls had myeloablative marrow grafts with methotrexate and calcineurin inhibitor, sampled at 1 year. This material consisted of PBMCs, taken around 290 days after allogeneic stem cell transplant with calcineurin inhibitor and methotrexate. The origin of the receptors is a female patient aged 50 to 60 who received an allogeneic stem cell transplant from an unrelated donor, was CMV-positive, and had acute and chronic GVHD. Part of the T cell pool may stem from the graft donor.

Comments on this clone: A read error likely explains this, since a far larger clone differs by one base. The genes are TRBV13 and TRBJ2-5, with TRBD1 matching over 7 bases. V was clipped by 5 bases and J by 5 bases; unmatched bases: 8. The CDR3 totals 14 residues. Germline V gene data show CDR1 as PRHDT and CDR2 as FYEKMQ (reference sequence). The CDR3 bases are TGTGCCAGCAGCCCGACAGGGTCGTGGGAGACCCAGTACTTC. Translating it yields CASSPTGSWETQYF.

A few counts support this clone. The V call is TRBV7-9, the J call TRBJ1-5; weak D call: TRBD1 (6 bases). The CDR3 loop spans 15 amino acids. Trimming took off 6 bases at V and 3 bases at J, with 15 bases between the two ends. Germline V CDR1 and CDR2: SEHNR, FQNEAQ (reference sequence). The CDR3 DNA reads as TGTGCCAGCAGTGTAACACAGGGTTCCAATCAGCCCCAGCATTTT. This gives the protein CASSVTQGSNQPQHF.

This chain links TRBV7-3 with TRBJ1-1; D is ambiguous. The CDR3 consists of 13 residues. V gave up 4 bases and J gave up 0 bases, with 6 bases separating them. CDR1 and CDR2 from the germline V gene are SGHTA and FQGTGA. The CDR3 is CASSSNVNTEAFF. The CDR3, as DNA: TGTGCCAGCAGCTCTAACGTGAACACTGAAGCTTTCTTT.

The J gene is TRBJ1-1, the V gene TRBV28; D is unresolved. CDR3 size: 14 residues. Germline CDR1 is MDHEN and CDR2 is SYDVKM. Trimming removed 3 bases from V and 11 bases from J, with 19 bases in between. In DNA form, the CDR3 reads TGTGCCAGCAGTTTCGGAGGACTGGGTCCCCTGGCTTTCTTT. Its translation: CASSFGGLGPLAFF.

The chain couples TRBV7-8 to TRBJ2-3; 10 bases line up with TRBD2. Germline V CDR1 and CDR2: SGHVS, FQNEAQ. The CDR3 is 19 residues long. The V gene end was trimmed by 1 base and the J gene end by 7 bases; junction bases not matched to a gene: 17. For the CDR3, the DNA is TGTGCCAGCAGCTTAGAAGATAGCGGGGGGCCCCTATACTTAAATACGCAGTATTTT. It encodes CASSLEDSGGPLYLNTQYF. The whole variable domain, remainder taken from reference TRBV7-8 and TRBJ2-3, is GAGVSQSPRYKVAKRGQDVALRCDPISGHVSLFWYQQALGQGPEFLTYFQNEAQLDKSGLPSDRFFAERPEGSVSTLKIQRTQQEDSAVYLCASSLEDSGGPLYLNTQYFGPGTRLTVL.

The chain combines TRBV11-2 with TRBJ2-7; tentative D call: TRBD1 (6 bases). Trimming cost V 2 bases and J 3 bases, with 11 bases left between them. In germline, CDR1 is SGHAT, CDR2 FQNNGV. The CDR3 length is 14 residues. CDR3 DNA sequence: TGTGCCAGCAGCTTACTCCAGGGGAGCTACGAGCAGTACTTC. It codes for CASSLLQGSYEQYF.

V usage is TRBV2 and J usage is TRBJ2-3; the match to TRBD2 covers 12 bases. Germline V lookup: CDR1 SNHLY, CDR2 FYNNEI. Trimming took 6 bases from V and 6 from J; bases not matched to a gene: 7. This CDR3 is built from 15 residues. CDR3 bases: TGTGCCAGCAGCCAAAGTACTAGCGGGAGGGATACGCAGTATTTT. Its protein is CASSQSTSGRDTQYF.

The rearrangement links TRBV6-1 to TRBJ1-5, with 7 bases matching TRBD1. The CDR3 loop spans 16 amino acids. After removal of 3 bases from V and 4 bases from J, the junction contained 9 bases not matched to a gene. CDR1 MNHNS and CDR2 SASEGT come from the germline V gene. The CDR3 DNA sequence: TGTGCCAGCAGTGACCCCGGGAGGGGGCTTAATCAGCCCCAGCATTTT. This codes for CASSDPGRGLNQPQHF.

The chain joins TRBV18 to TRBJ1-2, with 7 bases aligning to TRBD1. Germline V gene lookup returns CDR1 KGHSH and CDR2 LQKENI. The CDR3 runs 13 residues. Trimming took 6 bases from V and 3 from J; bases not matched to a gene: 4. CDR3 DNA: TGTGCCAGCTCGCCAACAGGGGACTATGGCTACACCTTC. This gives the protein CASSPTGDYGYTF. Full variable domain (rest looked up from reference TRBV18 and TRBJ1-2): NAGVMQNPRHLVRRRGQEARLRCSPMKGHSHVYWYRQLPEEGLKFMVYLQKENIIDESGMPKERFSAEFPKEGPSILRIQQVVRGDSAAYFCASSPTGDYGYTFGSGTRLTVV.

This clone was counted between two and nine times. This rearrangement joins TRBV28 to TRBJ1-4; D not certain. CDR1 MDHEN and CDR2 SYDVKM come from the germline V gene. Between the trimmed V and J ends, which lost 6 bases and 5 bases, there was a span of 4 bases. The CDR3 is made up of 11 amino acids. DNA for the CDR3: TGTGCCAGCAGGAGCAATGAAAAACTGTTTTTT. Translated, it gives CASRSNEKLFF.

V usage is TRBV11-2 and J usage is TRBJ2-1, with TRBD2 matching 11 bases. The trim removed 3 bases at V and 4 bases at J, leaving 2 bases unmatched. This CDR3 region has 15 residues. The germline gives CDR1 SGHAT, CDR2 FQNNGV. As DNA, the CDR3 is TGTGCCAGCAGCTTTAGCGGGGGGGCTTACAATGAGCAGTTCTTC. This sequence encodes CASSFSGGAYNEQFF.

J is TRBJ2-7 and V is TRBV27; D gene uncertain. CDR3 length equals 15 residues. Deletions cut 5 bases from V and 0 bases from J, with 14 bases between. Germline V gene sequence: CDR1 MNHEY, CDR2 SMNVEV (reference sequence). The CDR3 region has the DNA TGTGCCAGCAGTAAATCGGGTGGCCTCTCCTACGAGCAGTACTTC. Amino acids: CASSKSGGLSYEQYF.

The J gene is TRBJ2-1, the V gene TRBV1; TRBD2, the D gene given by the table, was not confirmed from the DNA. TRBV1 is recorded as a pseudogene. CDR3 length: 19 residues. CDR3 loop: CTSSHLGLSGRAASNEQFF. For the CDR3, the DNA is TGCACCAGCAGCCATTTAGGATTGAGCGGGAGGGCCGCGTCCAATGAGCAGTTCTTC.

CDR3 nucleotides: TGCGCCAGCAGCCAAAATCGGGGAGTAGCCAAAAACATTCAGTACTTC. It codes for CASSQNRGVAKNIQYF. The rearrangement joins TRBV4-1 to TRBJ2-4; a weak D match, TRBD2 (5 bases). Trimming took 2 bases from V and 0 from J, leaving 11 bases between them. CDR1 is MGHRA, CDR2 YSYEKL, per germline. This CDR3 spans 16 amino acids.

This chain joins TRBV29-1 and TRBJ2-3; D possibly corresponds to TRBD1 (5 bases). The V end lost 4 bases, the J end lost 0 bases, and 14 bases lay between the germline ends. This CDR3 comprises 15 residues. The germline gives CDR1 SQVTM, CDR2 ANQGSEA. The CDR3 DNA is TGCAGCGTTGTAGTACTGGACACTAGCACAGATACGCAGTATTTT. Translating it yields CSVVVLDTSTDTQYF.

The chain recombines TRBV9 with TRBJ2-7; 9 nucleotides agree with TRBD2. V lost 0 bases and J lost 3; bases outside the gene matches: 4. The CDR3 is 15 residues long. Germline V gives CDR1 SGDLS, CDR2 YYNGEE. The CDR3 loop reads CASSVGLAVGYEQYF. The CDR3 DNA reads as TGTGCCAGCAGCGTAGGACTAGCGGTGGGCTACGAGCAGTACTTC. The full variable domain, rest sourced from reference TRBV9 and TRBJ2-7, is DSGVTQTPKHLITATGQRVTLRCSPRSGDLSVYWYQQSLDQGLQFLIQYYNGEERAKGNILERFSAQQFPDLHSELNLSSLELGDSALYFCASSVGLAVGYEQYFGPGTRLTVT.